A selection of T cell receptor beta chains follows, all from one sample in a study of response to subunit inactivated influenza vaccine. TCRdb re-called the RT-PCR reads through MiXCR, storing one row per CDR3 protein. The sample carries about 800,000 distinct CDR3 sequences, 21% recorded once. This sample comprised PBMCs from blood, obtained 5 days after vaccination. The origin of the receptors is a man over 45 who received an inactivated influenza vaccine. CDR3s include the opening cysteine and the closing phenylalanine or tryptophan. Size is stated for part of the rows, as once, few or many counts, or as a class when the clone is expanded.

CDR3aa	len	j_gene	abundance	v_gene
CASSYSSTETRYTF	14	TRBJ1-2	many	TRBV5-1
CASSYSLAGSTDTQYF	16	TRBJ2-3	NA	TRBV6-5
CASSVVRGNYNEQFF	15	TRBJ2-1	NA	TRBV9
CASSYSDITRGPESFYEQFF	20	TRBJ2-1	few	TRBV6-2/TRBV6-3
CASSYPGGSAYGSPLHF	17	TRBJ1-6	NA	TRBV6-5
CASSPRLEGTYEQYF	15	TRBJ2-7	NA	TRBV5-1
CASSYNLNTEAFF	13	TRBJ1-1	NA	TRBV6-2/TRBV6-3
CAWSRGLAVNEQFF	14	TRBJ2-1	NA	TRBV30
CATSSRERREQYF	13	TRBJ2-7	NA	TRBV15
CSASTALGTDTQYF	14	TRBJ2-3	NA	TRBV20-1
CASSYLVRVDYEQYF	15	TRBJ2-7	NA	TRBV6-2/TRBV6-3
CASSVGQGALNEKLFF	16	TRBJ1-4	many	TRBV9
CASGQNQETQYF	12	TRBJ2-5	NA	TRBV6-2/TRBV6-3
CSAEPVNTEAFF	12	TRBJ1-1	few	TRBV20-1
CASSLGLAGAGEQYF	15	TRBJ2-7	NA	TRBV12-3/TRBV12-4
CSLDGGSGETQYF	13	TRBJ2-5	NA	TRBV20-1
CSAREGTGDYEQYF	14	TRBJ2-7	NA	TRBV20-1
CASSFLTSERTQYF	14	TRBJ2-3	NA	TRBV28
CASSQAPSPSPAPNEQFF	18	TRBJ2-1	few	TRBV9
CAWGTGPRNEQFF	13	TRBJ2-1	NA	TRBV30
CASSAGRVYEQYF	13	TRBJ2-7	few	TRBV6-1
CASRGPGSYEQYF	13	TRBJ2-7	many	TRBV25-1
CASSEGVGQPQHF	13	TRBJ1-5	many	TRBV12-3/TRBV12-4
CSALSGNQETQYF	13	TRBJ2-5	NA	TRBV20-1
CASSFGAETMGYTF	14	TRBJ1-2	few	TRBV12-3/TRBV12-4
CASSPRDRGSGNTIYF	16	TRBJ1-3	NA	TRBV12-3/TRBV12-4
CASRTRTGGRNTIYF	15	TRBJ1-3	few	TRBV6-2/TRBV6-3
CASSEHISGANVLTF	15	TRBJ2-6	NA	TRBV6-1
CASSQLGGRGEAFF	14	TRBJ1-1	NA	TRBV3-1
CATSRAGTGYTQYF	14	TRBJ2-3	NA	TRBV15
CSVEDPSGEGAGTSYNEQFF	20	TRBJ2-1	few	TRBV29-1
CASSWAHSNQPQHF	14	TRBJ1-5	few	TRBV12-3/TRBV12-4
CSARDRQGIYEQYF	14	TRBJ2-7	many	TRBV20-1
CASSPARGGYYGYTF	15	TRBJ1-2	many	TRBV12-3/TRBV12-4
CATGNSYNEQFF	12	TRBJ2-1	few	TRBV15
CASSSGTSARGTDTQYF	17	TRBJ2-3	NA	TRBV9
CASSKGQLANYGYTF	15	TRBJ1-2	NA	TRBV5-5
CASSLAPGTNYGYTF	15	TRBJ1-2	few	TRBV3-1
CASRDRGGNTIYF	13	TRBJ1-3	NA	TRBV2
CASSLDRDRLYF	12	TRBJ2-7	NA	TRBV7-9
CASSSNARNTDTQYF	15	TRBJ2-3	few	TRBV5-1
CASAIVNEQFF	11	TRBJ2-1	NA	TRBV6-2/TRBV6-3
CASRSYRGGEQYF	13	TRBJ2-7	NA	TRBV12-3/TRBV12-4
CASSHYRGNTEAFF	14	TRBJ1-1	NA	TRBV7-2
CASRLAGGHTDTQYF	15	TRBJ2-3	NA	TRBV10-2
CASRLTGTADTQYF	14	TRBJ2-3	NA	TRBV7-8
CASSFGGGDTEAFF	14	TRBJ1-1	NA	TRBV5-1